This T cell receptor beta chain was recorded in a study of OX40 agonist ivuxolimab in advanced cancers. Overall study context: With a range of roughly 20 to 80, age averaged 60 years, and around 80% were male. Notes on the study in general: In a subset of nonresponders, normalized T-cell clonal expansion was also low. At doses 0.1 to 3.0 mg/kg, CD4+ and CD8+ clones expanded. Expanded clones were, on average, more numerous in CD8+ T cells than in CD4+.

This CDR3 is 15 amino acids long. The V and J ends lost 4 bases and 4 bases, in that order; junction bases with no gene match: 4. Germline loops: CDR1 SGHRS, CDR2 YFSETQ. Sequencing was performed with immunoSEQ multiplex PCR; in TCRdb, only in-frame clones are kept and a portion is missing. Of tens of thousands of clones listed, 85% to 95% are singletons. In the case of this clone: The antigen is not known.

V is TRBV5-1 and J is TRBJ2-1, with 11 bases lining up with TRBD2. The source was CD4+ or CD8+ T cells sorted from blood, collected in a trial of the OX40 agonist ivuxolimab. The receptor was isolated from an adult with an advanced solid tumor such as melanoma, head and neck, liver or kidney cancer. The CDR3 loop is CASSGRLAGYNEQFF. The CDR3 nucleotides are TGCGCCAGCAGCGGCCGACTAGCGGGGTACAATGAGCAGTTCTTC. The whole variable domain, filled in from reference TRBV5-1 and TRBJ2-1, reads KAGVTQTPRYLIKTRGQQVTLSCSPISGHRSVSWYQQTPGQGLQFLFEYFSETQRNKGNFPGRFSGRQFSNSRSEMNVSTLELGDSALYLCASSGRLAGYNEQFFGPGTRLTVL.